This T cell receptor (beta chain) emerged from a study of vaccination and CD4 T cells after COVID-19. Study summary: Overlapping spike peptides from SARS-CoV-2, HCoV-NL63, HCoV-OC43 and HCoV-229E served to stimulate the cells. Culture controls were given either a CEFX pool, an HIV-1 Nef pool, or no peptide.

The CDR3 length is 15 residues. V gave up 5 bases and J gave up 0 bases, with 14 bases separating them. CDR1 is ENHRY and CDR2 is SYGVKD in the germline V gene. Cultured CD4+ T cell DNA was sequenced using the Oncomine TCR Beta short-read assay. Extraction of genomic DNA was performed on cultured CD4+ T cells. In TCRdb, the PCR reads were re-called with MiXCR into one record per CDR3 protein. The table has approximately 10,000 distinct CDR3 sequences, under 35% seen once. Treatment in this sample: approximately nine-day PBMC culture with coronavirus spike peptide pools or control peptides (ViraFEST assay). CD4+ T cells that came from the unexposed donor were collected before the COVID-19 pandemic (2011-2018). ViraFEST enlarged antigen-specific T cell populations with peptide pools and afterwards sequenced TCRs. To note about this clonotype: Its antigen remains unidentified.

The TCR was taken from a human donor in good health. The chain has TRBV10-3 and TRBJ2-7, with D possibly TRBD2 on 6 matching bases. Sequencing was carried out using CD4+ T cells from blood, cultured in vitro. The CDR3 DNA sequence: TGTGCCATCAGTTCCGCTAGCGAGACCTCCTACGAGCAGTACTTC. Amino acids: CAISSASETSYEQYF.